This TCR beta chain was observed in a study of T cells expressing NK-cell markers. TCRdb reanalyzed the 5' RACE reads, giving one entry per CDR3 protein sequence and no DNA. The sample totals about 150,000 distinct CDR3 sequences; its top ten clones hold 20% to 25%. This CDR3 has 17 amino acids. CDR1 is SGDLS and CDR2 is YYNGEE in the germline V gene. Findings and caveats of the study: The study did not resolve the HCMV specificity of expanded NKG2C+ T cell clones.

Comment on this clonotype: Its antigen is not identified.

The chain employs TRBV9 and TRBJ2-4; TCRdb proposes TRBD2, but this gene call is untestable without DNA. The specimen was blood T cells: a sorted CD56 or NKG2C T cell subset, CD4+ or CD8+ T cells, or bulk PBMC T cells (not recorded which). This TCR was recovered from a man aged 18-75 years in good health. CDR3 residues: CASSGGSGPAPQRLQYF.